Below, 27 T cell receptor beta chains from the same sample are listed, as sequenced in a study of CD8 T cells in Susac syndrome. RNA in amounts of roughly 0.5 to 1 ug was reverse transcribed with random hexamers. TCRdb used MiXCR to reprocess the immunoSEQ multiplex PCR reads, holding one entry per CDR3 protein. Among some 300,000 distinct CDR3 sequences listed, about 82% were seen once. Material for sequencing was CD8+ T cells from PBMCs. The origin of the receptors is a human donor with multiple sclerosis.

The chain has TRBV30 and TRBJ2-7; the D is unclear. Trimming took off 0 bases at V and 3 bases at J, with 6 bases between the two ends. The CDR3 sequence is 12 residues long. From germline, CDR1 is GTSNPN and CDR2 SVGIG (reference sequence). The chain's CDR3 is CAWSVNFYEQYF. The CDR3 DNA reads as TGTGCCTGGAGTGTAAATTTCTACGAGCAGTACTTC.

This clonotype was seen once. The rearrangement links TRBV7-9 to TRBJ2-1, with 10 bases identical to TRBD2. Germline CDR1 is SEHNR and CDR2 is FQNEAQ (reference sequence). V lost 1 base to trimming and J lost 5 bases; unmatched junction nucleotides: 2. This CDR3 has 15 amino acids. The CDR3 here is CASSLVLAGNNEQFF. The CDR3 DNA reads TGTGCCAGCAGCTTAGTACTAGCGGGAAACAATGAGCAGTTCTTC.

The chain joins TRBV7-9 to TRBJ2-5, with 10 bases lining up with TRBD1. The length of the CDR3 is 15 residues. J gave up 5 bases and V 5 bases, and 8 bases lay outside the gene matches. The germline gives CDR1 SEHNR, CDR2 FQNEAQ (reference sequence). CDR3 region: CASSPSPGQGETQYF. The CDR3 region has the DNA TGTGCCAGCAGCCCAAGCCCGGGACAGGGGGAGACCCAGTACTTC.

A few counts support this clonotype. The rearrangement joins TRBV4-1 to TRBJ2-7; perhaps TRBD1 as D (5 bases). Germline loops: CDR1 MGHRA, CDR2 YSYEKL. The ends were cut back, 2 bases at V and 2 bases at J, with 13 bases in the middle. The CDR3 covers 15 residues. CDR3 sequence reads: CASSQWGKSTYEQYF. The DNA of the CDR3 is TGCGCCAGCAGCCAATGGGGCAAATCAACCTACGAGCAGTACTTC.

The CDR3 region is CASSLLGTSGLNEQFF. CDR3 in DNA: TGTGCCAGCAGTTTACTGGGGACTAGCGGCCTCAATGAGCAGTTCTTC. The V gene is TRBV27, the J gene TRBJ2-1, with 11 positions matching TRBD2. V shed 2 bases, J shed 6 bases, and the junction held 6 bases outside the gene matches. The length of the CDR3 is 16 residues. Germline assignment: CDR1 MNHEY and CDR2 SMNVEV (reference sequence).

The rearrangement links TRBV4-3 to TRBJ2-3; 11 bases map to TRBD2. V shed 4 bases, J shed 5 bases, and the junction held 5 bases outside the gene matches. Per germline, CDR1 LGHNA and CDR2 YSLEER. This CDR3 is 15 amino acids long. CDR3 region: CASSPLSGRGDTQYF. CDR3 coding DNA: TGCGCCAGCAGCCCTCTTAGCGGGAGGGGAGATACGCAGTATTTT.

The CDR3 is CASSLIGQNTEAFF. In DNA form, the CDR3 reads TGCGCCAGCAGCTTAATTGGACAGAACACTGAAGCTTTCTTT. The chain links TRBV5-1 to TRBJ1-1, with D perhaps TRBD1 (5 bases). The CDR3 spans 14 residues. V lost 2 bases and J lost 1, with 9 bases in between. Germline CDR1 reads SGHRS; CDR2 reads YFSETQ.

V usage is TRBV5-1 and J usage is TRBJ2-5; 7 bases match TRBD1. The V gene end was trimmed by 2 bases and the J gene end by 4 bases; junction bases not matched to a gene: 8. In germline, CDR1 is SGHRS, CDR2 YFSETQ. This CDR3 has 15 residues. As DNA, the CDR3 is TGCGCCAGCAGCTTCCCGACAGGGTGGCGAGAGACCCAGTACTTC. Its translation: CASSFPTGWRETQYF.

The chain links TRBV4-3 to TRBJ1-2; 9 bases fit TRBD1. The CDR3 has 13 amino acids. Germline V CDR1 and CDR2: LGHNA, YSLEER. Trimming at V came to 6 bases and at J to 7 bases, leaving 6 bases not matched to a gene. This chain's CDR3 is CASRGQGPFGYTF. Here the CDR3 DNA reads TGCGCCAGCAGGGGACAGGGCCCCTTTGGCTACACCTTC.

The chain employs TRBV29-1 and TRBJ2-7; TRBD2 aligns across 7 bases. Trimming cost V 4 bases and J 1 base; bases outside gene matches: 7. Germline assignment: CDR1 SQVTM and CDR2 ANQGSEA. The CDR3 runs to 14 residues. The CDR3 is CSVGGRDYSYEQYF. Here the CDR3 DNA reads TGCAGCGTTGGCGGCCGGGACTATTCCTACGAGCAGTACTTC.

V and J are TRBV6-5 and TRBJ2-7; perhaps TRBD2 as D (5 bases). V lost 5 bases and J 1 base, leaving 15 bases between the germline ends. Germline lookup yields CDR1 MNHEY and CDR2 SVGAGI. The CDR3 is 15 residues long. Here the CDR3 DNA reads TGTGCCAGCAGTATCGGACTCCCGAGGTCCTACGAGCAGTACTTC. Translated: CASSIGLPRSYEQYF.

The rearrangement joins TRBV28 to TRBJ2-1, with TRBD2 identical over 10 bases. Per germline, CDR1 MDHEN and CDR2 SYDVKM. V lost 7 bases, J lost 0 bases, and 15 bases stayed unmatched. This CDR3 has 19 amino acids. The CDR3 spells CASTEAGLAVADSYNEQFF. CDR3 DNA: TGTGCCAGCACTGAGGCAGGACTAGCGGTTGCCGACTCCTACAATGAGCAGTTCTTC. Based on the CDR3 plus reference TRBV28 and TRBJ2-1, the full variable domain is DVKVTQSSRYLVKRTGEKVFLECVQDMDHENMFWYRQDPGLGLRLIYFSYDVKMKEKGDIPEGYSVSREKKERFSLILESASTNQTSMYLCASTEAGLAVADSYNEQFFGPGTRLTVL.

The chain has TRBV28 and TRBJ1-2; perhaps TRBD1 as D (6 bases). Trimming pared 9 bases from V and 2 bases from J, leaving 19 bases between. CDR1 is MDHEN, CDR2 SYDVKM, per germline. This CDR3 comprises 15 residues. CDR3 sequence (DNA): TGTGCCAGTACGCAGGGGAGGAAAGCGAACTATGGCTACACCTTC. Protein sequence: CASTQGRKANYGYTF.

The rearrangement joins TRBV4-3 to TRBJ1-1; the D is unclear. The germline CDR1 and CDR2 sequences are LGHNA and YSLEER. The CDR3 extends over 14 amino acids. V lost 1 base to trimming and J lost 1 base, with 7 bases between them. CDR3 sequence: CASSQAWKNTEAFF. The DNA of the CDR3 is TGCGCCAGCAGCCAAGCTTGGAAGAACACTGAAGCTTTCTTT.

This clonotype was recorded only once. The chain combines TRBV6-2 or TRBV6-3 with TRBJ2-1, with 16 bases lining up with TRBD2. V lost 6 bases, J lost 10 bases, and 6 bases stayed unmatched. CDR3 size: 15 residues. The germline V gene has CDR1 MNHEY and CDR2 SVGEGT. CDR3 region: CASSRGLAGGKEQFF. In nucleotides, the CDR3 is TGTGCCAGCAGCCGGGGACTAGCGGGAGGGAAGGAGCAGTTCTTC.

The J gene is TRBJ1-2, the V gene TRBV15; D is perhaps TRBD1 (6 bases). This CDR3 is 14 amino acids long. V lost 3 bases and J lost 4, with 12 bases in between. Germline CDR1 reads LNHNV; CDR2 reads YYDKDF (reference sequence). CDR3: CATSSVRQVYGYTF. The CDR3 DNA reads TGTGCCACCAGCAGTGTAAGACAGGTCTATGGCTACACCTTC.

The chain combines TRBV28 with TRBJ2-7; possible D gene TRBD2, 7 bases. The CDR3 spans 14 residues. In germline, CDR1 is MDHEN, CDR2 SYDVKM. V was trimmed by 3 bases and J by 5 bases, leaving 14 bases between them. The CDR3 loop reads CASSFFGGRNEQYF. The CDR3 DNA reads TGTGCCAGCAGTTTCTTCGGGGGGCGGAACGAGCAGTACTTC.

This clonotype was detected once. The rearrangement uses TRBV7-9 and TRBJ1-4, with D unclear. Looked up from germline, CDR1 is SEHNR and CDR2 is FQNEAQ (reference sequence). V was cut by 3 bases and J by 8 bases, with 16 bases left in between. The CDR3 consists of 15 residues. The CDR3 region is CASSFSSSGNEKLFF. The CDR3 DNA is TGTGCCAGCAGCTTCTCGTCCTCCGGGAACGAAAAACTGTTTTTT. Looking up the rest from reference TRBV7-9 and TRBJ1-4 gives the full variable domain: DTGVSQNPRHKITKRGQNVTFRCDPISEHNRLYWYRQTLGQGPEFLTYFQNEAQLEKSRLLSDRFSAERPKGSFSTLEIQRTEQGDSAMYLCASSFSSSGNEKLFFGSGTQLSVL.

The gene calls are TRBV11-2 and TRBJ1-2, with TRBD1 matching over 8 bases. V was clipped by 3 bases and J by 5 bases; unmatched bases: 8. This CDR3 comprises 15 residues. Looked up from germline, CDR1 is SGHAT and CDR2 is FQNNGV. CDR3 sequence (DNA): TGTGCCAGCAGCTTTCACCAGGGGGCTGATTATGGCTACACCTTC. Encoded protein: CASSFHQGADYGYTF.

The chain employs TRBV21-1 and TRBJ2-3; the table assigns TRBD2, which was not confirmed against the DNA. TRBV21-1 is deemed a pseudogene. The CDR3 is 16 residues long. Written as DNA, the CDR3 is TGTGCCAGCAGCAAAAGTGGAGCGGGGGGGCCGGGTACGCAGTATTTT. Residues: CASSKSGAGGPGTQYF.

The V and J genes are TRBV27 and TRBJ2-5; D gene ambiguous. The CDR3 sequence is 15 residues long. Germline values: CDR1 MNHEY, CDR2 SMNVEV (reference sequence). V dropped 0 bases and J dropped 1 base, with 9 bases sitting between them. In DNA form, the CDR3 reads TGTGCCAGCAGTTTATCGGACGAGAGCCAAGAGACCCAGTACTTC. Its translation is CASSLSDESQETQYF.

The chain couples TRBV29-1 to TRBJ1-1; 8 bases line up with TRBD1. CDR1 SQVTM and CDR2 ANQGSEA come from the germline V gene. This CDR3 contains 13 residues. After removal of 2 bases from V and 5 bases from J, the junction contained 4 bases not matched to a gene. CDR3 nucleotides: TGCAGCGTTGAAACAGGGGGGTGGACTGAAGCTTTCTTT. Its translation is CSVETGGWTEAFF.

This sequence joins TRBV27 and TRBJ2-4; 8 bases align to TRBD2. CDR1 MNHEY and CDR2 SMNVEV come from the germline V gene (reference sequence). The CDR3 runs to 14 residues. The trim removed 3 bases at V and 6 bases at J, leaving 4 bases unmatched. The CDR3 here is CASSFVGLGNIQYF. The DNA for the CDR3 is TGTGCCAGCAGTTTCGTGGGACTAGGAAACATTCAGTACTTC.

The rearrangement uses TRBV11-2 and TRBJ1-5; no firm D call. The CDR3 covers 14 residues. Germline values: CDR1 SGHAT, CDR2 FQNNGV. V lost 5 bases and J lost 1, with 9 bases in between. The CDR3 DNA follows: TGTGCCAGCAGCCGTCCGGGGAGCAATCAGCCCCAGCATTTT. Translating gives CASSRPGSNQPQHF. Together with reference TRBV11-2 and TRBJ1-5, the CDR3 gives the full variable domain: EAGVAQSPRYKIIEKRQSVAFWCNPISGHATLYWYQQILGQGPKLLIQFQNNGVVDDSQLPKDRFSAERLKGVDSTLKIQPAKLEDSAVYLCASSRPGSNQPQHFGDGTRLSIL.

The genes are TRBV20-1 and TRBJ2-7; tentative D call: TRBD2 (5 bases). The germline V gene encodes CDR1 DFQATT and CDR2 SNEGSKA (reference sequence). V gave up 3 bases and J gave up 6 bases, with 12 bases separating them. The length of the CDR3 is 12 residues. CDR3 sequence (DNA): TGCAGTGCTAGGGAGGTTGGGGTCGAGCAGTACTTC. Residues: CSAREVGVEQYF.

The V gene is TRBV7-8, the J gene TRBJ2-3, with TRBD2 matching over 16 bases. The CDR3 covers 20 residues. The germline CDR1 and CDR2 sequences are SGHVS and FQNEAQ. Losses at the gene ends were 4 bases for V and 4 bases for J; bases not matched to a gene: 14. CDR3 amino acids: CASSSLPGLAGGQEADTQYF. In DNA form, the CDR3 reads TGTGCCAGCAGCTCCCTACCGGGACTAGCGGGAGGGCAGGAGGCAGATACGCAGTATTTT.

The V call is TRBV13, the J call TRBJ1-5; 7 bases agree with TRBD1. V shed 0 bases, J shed 2 bases, and the junction held 13 bases outside the gene matches. Germline loops: CDR1 PRHDT, CDR2 FYEKMQ (reference sequence). The CDR3 loop spans 19 amino acids. CDR3 loop: CASSLGPREGGIRNQPQHF. DNA for the CDR3: TGTGCCAGCAGCTTAGGCCCCAGGGAAGGGGGCATTCGCAATCAGCCCCAGCATTTT.